This T cell receptor (beta chain) is from a study of blood T cells in healthy people across ages. Overall study context: The capture of about one barcoded beta molecule per two T cells was achieved by template switching. Findings of the study overall: Per million T cells, TCR beta diversity dropped about linearly as age rose.

Germline assignment: CDR1 SGHRS and CDR2 YFSETQ. The CDR3 loop spans 14 amino acids. V was clipped by 2 bases and J by 4 bases, with 12 bases between them. A J-beta primer mix and a sample-barcoded 5' primer were used in a second PCR of roughly 6 to 11 cycles. TCRdb recomputed calls from the 5' RACE reads with MiXCR, one row per CDR3 protein. The table includes approximately 810,000 distinct CDR3 sequences, roughly 26% detected once. The study drew donors from healthy Caucasian individuals in Russia aged 6 to 90. Each donor had 9 to 10 milliliters of peripheral blood drawn. On this clonotype itself: Antigen specificity is unknown.

The specimen sequenced was blood. This chain uses TRBV5-1 with TRBJ1-1, with a tentative D call TRBD1 (6 bases). The sequence was obtained from a woman older than 75 in good health. As DNA, the CDR3 is TGCGCCAGCAGCTTCCCGGGCAGGGGCACTGAAGCTTTCTTT. As protein: CASSFPGRGTEAFF.